This TCR beta chain was captured in a study of cytomegalovirus exposure and HLA in healthy donors. Study-level background: Around 180 million T cells yielded some 120 million unique TCR beta sequences in earlier analysis. Study-wide points: TCR beta V- and J-gene trimming was later associated with a missense DCLRE1C variant. The authors excluded some V segments, including TRBV6-2 and TRBV6-3, as indistinguishable.

Points on this clone: Its specificity is not known.

This CDR3 has 14 residues. Deletions cut 5 bases from V and 2 bases from J, with 13 bases between. The germline gives CDR1 SEHNR, CDR2 FQNEAQ (reference sequence). 60 Vbeta and 13 Jbeta primers were used in PCR. Using immunoSEQ multiplex PCR, the repertoire was profiled, and TCRdb retains in-frame clones only, with some absent. The sample yields under 300,000 clones, more than 55% seen once. This TCR derives from a female donor in good health and CMV-seronegative. The sequencing sample was made of PBMCs. The chain recombines TRBV7-9 with TRBJ2-7; the D gene is possibly TRBD1 (5 bases). The CDR3 DNA sequence: TGTGCCAGCAGCCACCCTCAGGGAACCTACGAGCAGTACTTC. This encodes CASSHPQGTYEQYF.